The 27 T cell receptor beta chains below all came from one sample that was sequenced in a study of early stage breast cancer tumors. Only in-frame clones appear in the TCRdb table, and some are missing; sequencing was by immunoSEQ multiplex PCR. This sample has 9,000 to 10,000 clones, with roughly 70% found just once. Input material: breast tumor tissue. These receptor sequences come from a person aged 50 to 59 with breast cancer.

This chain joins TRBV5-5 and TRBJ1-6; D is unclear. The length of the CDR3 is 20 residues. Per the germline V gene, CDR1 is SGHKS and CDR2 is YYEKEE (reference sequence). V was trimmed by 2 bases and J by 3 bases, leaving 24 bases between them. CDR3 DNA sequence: TGTGCCAGCAGCTTTAGTCTCGGAGGTCAACGGAGATTCTATAATTCACCCCTCCACTTT. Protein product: CASSFSLGGQRRFYNSPLHF.

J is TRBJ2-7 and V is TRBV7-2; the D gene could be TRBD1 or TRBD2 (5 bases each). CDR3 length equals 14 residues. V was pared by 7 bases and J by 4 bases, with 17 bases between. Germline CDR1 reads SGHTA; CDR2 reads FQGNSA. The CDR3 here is CASTPGPFDYEQYF. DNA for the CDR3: TGTGCCAGCACCCCGGGACCGTTTGATTACGAGCAGTACTTC.

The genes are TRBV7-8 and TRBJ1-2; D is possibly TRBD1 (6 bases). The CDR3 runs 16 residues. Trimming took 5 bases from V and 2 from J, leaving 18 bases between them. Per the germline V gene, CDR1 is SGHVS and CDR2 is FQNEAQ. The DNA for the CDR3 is TGTGCCAGCAGCGCGGGGGCGCGGGGGTTCAACTATGGCTACACCTTC. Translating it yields CASSAGARGFNYGYTF.

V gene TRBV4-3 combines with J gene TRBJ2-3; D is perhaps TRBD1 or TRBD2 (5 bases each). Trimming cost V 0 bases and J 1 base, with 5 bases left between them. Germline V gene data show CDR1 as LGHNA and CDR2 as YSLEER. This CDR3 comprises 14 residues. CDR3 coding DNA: TGCGCCAGCAGCCAAGAGGGGGGCACAGATACGCAGTATTTT. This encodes CASSQEGGTDTQYF.

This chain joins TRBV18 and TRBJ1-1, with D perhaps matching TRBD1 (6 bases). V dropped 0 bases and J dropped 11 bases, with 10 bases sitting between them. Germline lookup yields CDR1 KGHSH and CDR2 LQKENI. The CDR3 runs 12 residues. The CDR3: CASSPPTGRAFF. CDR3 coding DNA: TGTGCCAGCTCACCACCGACAGGCAGGGCTTTCTTT.

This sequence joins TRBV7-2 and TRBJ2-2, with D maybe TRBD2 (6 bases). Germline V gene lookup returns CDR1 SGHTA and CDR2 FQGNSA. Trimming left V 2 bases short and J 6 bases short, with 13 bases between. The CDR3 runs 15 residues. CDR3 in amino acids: CASSLSGGAAGELFF. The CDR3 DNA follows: TGTGCCAGCAGCTTATCCGGAGGGGCAGCCGGGGAGCTGTTTTTT. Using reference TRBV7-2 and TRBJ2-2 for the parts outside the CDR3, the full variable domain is GAGVSQSPSNKVTEKGKDVELRCDPISGHTALYWYRQSLGQGLEFLIYFQGNSAPDKSGLPSDRFSAERTGGSVSTLTIQRTQQEDSAVYLCASSLSGGAAGELFFGEGSRLTVL.

CDR3 region: CASSEFRQETQYF. The CDR3 bases are TGTGCCAGCAGTGAATTCCGGCAAGAGACCCAGTACTTC. The chain recombines TRBV2 with TRBJ2-5; D is unclear. The CDR3 loop spans 13 amino acids. V was cut by 2 bases and J by 2 bases, with 6 bases left in between. Germline assignment: CDR1 SNHLY and CDR2 FYNNEI.

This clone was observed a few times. The CDR3 loop reads CASSLVPVYNEQFF. CDR3 in DNA: TGTGCCAGCTCCCTAGTCCCCGTTTACAATGAGCAGTTCTTC. The chain combines TRBV14 with TRBJ2-1, with D uncertain. The ends were cut back, 8 bases at V and 4 bases at J, with 15 bases in the middle. Germline assignment: CDR1 SGHDN and CDR2 FVKESK. CDR3 size: 14 residues.

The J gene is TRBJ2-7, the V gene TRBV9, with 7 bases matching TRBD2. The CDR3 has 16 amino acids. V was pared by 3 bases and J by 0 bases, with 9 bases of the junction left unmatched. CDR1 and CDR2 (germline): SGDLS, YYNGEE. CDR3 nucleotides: TGTGCCAGCAGCGAGGTGCTAGCGGAGTACTCCTACGAGCAGTACTTC. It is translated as CASSEVLAEYSYEQYF.

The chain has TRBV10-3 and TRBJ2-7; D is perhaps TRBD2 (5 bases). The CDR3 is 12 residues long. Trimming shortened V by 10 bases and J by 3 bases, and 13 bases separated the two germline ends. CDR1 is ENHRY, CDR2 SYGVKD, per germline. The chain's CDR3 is CATRYGDYEQYF. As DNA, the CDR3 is TGTGCCACAAGGTACGGGGACTACGAGCAGTACTTC.

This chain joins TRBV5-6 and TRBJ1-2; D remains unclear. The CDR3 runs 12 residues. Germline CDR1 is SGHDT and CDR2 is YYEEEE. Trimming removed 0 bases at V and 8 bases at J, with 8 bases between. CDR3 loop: CASSLALGGYTF. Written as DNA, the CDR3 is TGTGCCAGCAGCTTGGCCCTTGGAGGCTACACCTTC.

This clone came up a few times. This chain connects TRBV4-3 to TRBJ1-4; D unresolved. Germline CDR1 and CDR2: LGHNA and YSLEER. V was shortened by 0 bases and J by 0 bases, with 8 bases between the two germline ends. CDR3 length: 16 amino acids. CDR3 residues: CASSQEGGSTNEKLFF. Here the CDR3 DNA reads TGCGCCAGCAGCCAAGAAGGCGGGTCAACTAATGAAAAACTGTTTTTT.

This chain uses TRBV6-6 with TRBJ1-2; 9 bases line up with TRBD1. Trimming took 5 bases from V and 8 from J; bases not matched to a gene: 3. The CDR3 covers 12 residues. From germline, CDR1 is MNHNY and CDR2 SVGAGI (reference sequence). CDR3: CASSNRGRGYTF. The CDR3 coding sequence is TGTGCCAGCAGTAACAGGGGGCGCGGCTACACCTTC.

CDR3 loop: CASSPGLASSTDTQYF. The CDR3 DNA follows: TGTGCCAGCAGCCCCGGACTAGCCTCTAGCACAGATACGCAGTATTTT. The V and J genes are TRBV9 and TRBJ2-3; 8 nucleotides line up with TRBD2. J was trimmed by 0 bases and V by 4 bases; bases with no gene match: 7. Looked up from germline, CDR1 is SGDLS and CDR2 is YYNGEE. There are 16 residues in the CDR3.

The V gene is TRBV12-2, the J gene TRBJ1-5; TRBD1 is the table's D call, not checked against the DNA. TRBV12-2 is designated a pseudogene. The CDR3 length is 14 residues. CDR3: CASRLGQGNQPQHF. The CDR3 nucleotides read TGTGCAAGTCGCCTTGGACAGGGCAATCAGCCCCAGCATTTT.

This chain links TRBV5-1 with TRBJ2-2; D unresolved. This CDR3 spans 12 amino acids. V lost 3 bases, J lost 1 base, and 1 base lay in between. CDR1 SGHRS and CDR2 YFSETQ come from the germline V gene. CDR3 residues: CASSWNTGELFF. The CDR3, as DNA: TGCGCCAGCAGCTGGAACACCGGGGAGCTGTTTTTT.

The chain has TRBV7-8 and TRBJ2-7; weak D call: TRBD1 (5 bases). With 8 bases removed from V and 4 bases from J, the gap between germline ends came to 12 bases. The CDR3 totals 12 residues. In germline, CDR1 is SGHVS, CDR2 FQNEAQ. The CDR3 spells CASSWGTYEQYF. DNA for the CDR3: TGTGCCAGCTCCTGGGGCACATACGAGCAGTACTTC.

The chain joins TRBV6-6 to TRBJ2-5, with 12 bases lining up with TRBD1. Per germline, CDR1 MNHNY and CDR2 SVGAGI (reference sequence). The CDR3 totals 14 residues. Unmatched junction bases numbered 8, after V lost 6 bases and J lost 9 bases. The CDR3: CASRNTGTGGAQYF. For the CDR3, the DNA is TGTGCCAGCAGGAACACCGGGACAGGGGGCGCCCAGTACTTC.

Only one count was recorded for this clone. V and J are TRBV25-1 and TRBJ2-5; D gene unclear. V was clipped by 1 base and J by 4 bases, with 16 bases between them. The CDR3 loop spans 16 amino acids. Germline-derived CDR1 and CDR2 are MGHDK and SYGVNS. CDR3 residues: CASSESSALLGETQYF. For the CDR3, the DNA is TGTGCCAGCAGTGAATCGTCGGCGTTATTAGGAGAGACCCAGTACTTC. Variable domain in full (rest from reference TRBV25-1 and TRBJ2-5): EADIYQTPRYLVIGTGKKITLECSQTMGHDKMYWYQQDPGMELHLIHYSYGVNSTEKGDLSSESTVSRIRTEHFPLTLESARPSHTSQYLCASSESSALLGETQYFGPGTRLLVL.

The CDR3 region has the DNA TGTGCCAGCAGCAAAGACCATGAGCAGTTCTTC. As protein: CASSKDHEQFF. The gene calls are TRBV21-1 and TRBJ2-1. TRBV21-1 is labeled a pseudogene. The CDR3 spans 11 residues.

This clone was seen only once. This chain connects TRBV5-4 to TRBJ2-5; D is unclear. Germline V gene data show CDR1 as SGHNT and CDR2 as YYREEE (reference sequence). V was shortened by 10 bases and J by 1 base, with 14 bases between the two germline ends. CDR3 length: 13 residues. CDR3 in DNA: TGTGCCTCACGACTGTCAACCCAAGAGACCCAGTACTTC. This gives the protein CASRLSTQETQYF.

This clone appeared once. This chain's CDR3 is CASSPVGSRSEKLFF. Here the CDR3 DNA reads TGCGCCAGCAGCCCGGTCGGGTCGAGGAGTGAAAAACTGTTTTTT. The chain carries TRBV5-1 and TRBJ1-4; no clear D. The germline gives CDR1 SGHRS, CDR2 YFSETQ. This CDR3 is 15 amino acids long. The V end lost 4 bases, the J end lost 7 bases, and 17 bases lay between the germline ends.

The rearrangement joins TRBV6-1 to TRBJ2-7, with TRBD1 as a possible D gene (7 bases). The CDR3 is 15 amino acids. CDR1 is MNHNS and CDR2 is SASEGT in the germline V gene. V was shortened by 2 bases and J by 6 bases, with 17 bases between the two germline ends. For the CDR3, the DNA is TGTGCCAGCAGTGAAAGGAGGGGGCCATGGGGCGAGCAGTACTTC. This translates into CASSERRGPWGEQYF.

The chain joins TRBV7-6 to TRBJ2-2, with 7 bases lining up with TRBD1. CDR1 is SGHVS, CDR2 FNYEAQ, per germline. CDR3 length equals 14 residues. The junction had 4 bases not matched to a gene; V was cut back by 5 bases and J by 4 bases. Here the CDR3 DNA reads TGTGCCAGCAGCGTGACAGGGACCACCGGGGAGCTGTTTTTT. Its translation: CASSVTGTTGELFF.

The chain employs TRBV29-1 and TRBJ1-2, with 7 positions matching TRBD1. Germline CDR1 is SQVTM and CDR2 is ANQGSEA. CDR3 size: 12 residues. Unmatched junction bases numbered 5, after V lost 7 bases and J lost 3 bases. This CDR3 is CSAEGTDYGYTF. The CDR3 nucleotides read TGCAGCGCCGAGGGGACAGACTATGGCTACACCTTC. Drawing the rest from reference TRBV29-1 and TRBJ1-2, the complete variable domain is SAVISQKPSRDICQRGTSLTIQCQVDSQVTMMFWYRQQPGQSLTLIATANQGSEATYESGFVIDKFPISRPNLTFSTLTVSNMSPEDSSIYLCSAEGTDYGYTFGSGTRLTVV.

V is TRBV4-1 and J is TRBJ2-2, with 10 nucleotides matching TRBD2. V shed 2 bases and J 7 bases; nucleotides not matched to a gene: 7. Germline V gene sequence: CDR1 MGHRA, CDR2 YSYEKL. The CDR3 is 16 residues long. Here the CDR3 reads CASSQFLAGEGGELFF. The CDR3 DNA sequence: TGCGCCAGCAGCCAATTTCTAGCGGGGGAAGGCGGGGAGCTGTTTTTT.

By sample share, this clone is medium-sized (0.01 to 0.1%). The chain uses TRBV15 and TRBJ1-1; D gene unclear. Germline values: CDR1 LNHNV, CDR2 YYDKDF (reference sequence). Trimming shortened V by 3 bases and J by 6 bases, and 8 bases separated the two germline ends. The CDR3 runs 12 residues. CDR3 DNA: TGTGCCACCAGCAGGATGGGCGCTGAAGCTTTCTTT. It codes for CATSRMGAEAFF. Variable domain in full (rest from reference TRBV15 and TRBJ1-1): DAMVIQNPRYQVTQFGKPVTLSCSQTLNHNVMYWYQQKSSQAPKLLFHYYDKDFNNEADTPDNFQSRRPNTSFCFLDIRSPGLGDTAMYLCATSRMGAEAFFGQGTRLTVV.